Following are 23 T cell receptor beta chains from one sample sequenced in a study of cytomegalovirus exposure and HLA in healthy donors. The primer mix had 60 Vbeta and 13 Jbeta primers. Here immunoSEQ multiplex PCR was the method, and the copy in TCRdb shows in-frame clones only, minus some. The sample consists of about 170,000 clones, roughly 70% of them appearing once. Sequencing was carried out using PBMCs. The receptor set was obtained from a girl aged 5 to 17 in good health and CMV-seronegative.

V and J are TRBV27 and TRBJ1-3; 9 nucleotides match TRBD1. The CDR3 totals 15 residues. Germline V gives CDR1 MNHEY, CDR2 SMNVEV (reference sequence). Trimming cost V 4 bases and J 4 bases; bases outside gene matches: 5. The DNA for the CDR3 is TGTGCCAGCAGTTCTGGGACAGGGAAGGGAAACACCATATATTTT. Protein sequence: CASSSGTGKGNTIYF.

The chain joins TRBV6-5 to TRBJ1-6, with D possibly being TRBD1 (5 bases). V was clipped by 4 bases and J by 8 bases, with 15 bases between them. Germline CDR1 MNHEY, CDR2 SVGAGI. This CDR3 is 15 amino acids long. CDR3 bases: TGTGCCAGCAGTTCCTATGCGGGGGGAGATTCACCCCTCCACTTT. It specifies CASSSYAGGDSPLHF.

The J gene is TRBJ1-1, the V gene TRBV5-1; 10 nucleotides line up with TRBD1. With 0 bases clipped from V and 4 bases from J, the junction kept 6 bases outside the gene matches. The CDR3 loop spans 16 amino acids. Germline V CDR1 and CDR2: SGHRS, YFSETQ. In DNA, the CDR3 is TGCGCCAGCAGCTTGGTGGGACAGGGGCTCAGCACTGAAGCTTTCTTT. Its translation is CASSLVGQGLSTEAFF.

The J gene is TRBJ1-2, the V gene TRBV9; 9 positions agree with TRBD1. The length of the CDR3 is 17 residues. J lost 8 bases, V lost 4 bases, and 18 bases had no gene match. Germline V gene sequence: CDR1 SGDLS, CDR2 YYNGEE. The CDR3 spells CASSLSWTGARMGGYTF. The CDR3, as DNA: TGTGCCAGCAGCCTGTCGTGGACAGGGGCCAGAATGGGCGGCTACACCTTC.

The J gene is TRBJ2-7, the V gene TRBV28, with 9 positions matching TRBD2. The CDR3 extends over 14 amino acids. Germline V gene sequence: CDR1 MDHEN, CDR2 SYDVKM. With V trimmed by 6 bases and J by 9 bases, 12 bases remained unmatched. The CDR3 loop reads CASSSTSGPSPQYF. CDR3 DNA sequence: TGTGCCAGCAGCTCTACTAGCGGGCCATCGCCGCAGTACTTC.

The V gene is TRBV6-1, the J gene TRBJ2-1; 8 nucleotides line up with TRBD1. The CDR3 consists of 15 residues. The junction had 5 bases not matched to a gene; V was cut back by 5 bases and J by 2 bases. Germline CDR1 MNHNS, CDR2 SASEGT. The CDR3 spells CASSPGTGPYNEQFF. CDR3 coding DNA: TGTGCCAGCAGTCCCGGGACAGGACCCTACAATGAGCAGTTCTTC.

This chain connects TRBV5-6 to TRBJ1-2; 7 bases are shared with TRBD1. Germline V gives CDR1 SGHDT, CDR2 YYEEEE. The CDR3 runs to 13 residues. Trimming removed 2 bases from V and 6 bases from J; junction bases left unmatched: 4. The CDR3, as DNA: TGTGCCAGCAGCTTCGAGGGGGCGGATGGCTACACCTTC. It translates to CASSFEGADGYTF.

The chain links TRBV19 to TRBJ1-2; D is undetermined. Germline V gene lookup returns CDR1 LNHDA and CDR2 SQIVND (reference sequence). V was pared by 5 bases and J by 4 bases, with 11 bases between. This CDR3 spans 13 amino acids. CDR3 in amino acids: CASSPAGIYGYTF. The CDR3 DNA reads TGTGCCAGTAGTCCGGCGGGGATCTATGGCTACACCTTC.

This clone was seen a few times. This chain uses TRBV29-1 with TRBJ1-2; a weak D match, TRBD1 (5 bases). With 4 bases removed from V and 8 bases from J, the gap between germline ends came to 14 bases. The CDR3 has 12 residues. In germline, CDR1 is SQVTM, CDR2 ANQGSEA. The CDR3 loop reads CSVVRLGDGYTF. In DNA form, the CDR3 reads TGCAGCGTTGTCAGACTAGGGGACGGCTACACCTTC.

The gene calls are TRBV12-5 and TRBJ2-7; 7 bases match TRBD1. This CDR3 is 14 amino acids long. In germline, CDR1 is LGHNT, CDR2 FRNRAP. Trimming cost V 7 bases and J 1 base; bases outside gene matches: 7. CDR3 DNA: TGTGCTAGTGCCCCCCCGGACAGGTCCTACGAGCAGTACTTC. Residues: CASAPPDRSYEQYF.

This rearrangement joins TRBV25-1 to TRBJ1-2; 7 nucleotides line up with TRBD1. J lost 4 bases, V lost 2 bases, and 7 bases had no gene match. CDR3 length: 15 residues. The germline CDR1 and CDR2 sequences are MGHDK and SYGVNS. The CDR3 protein is CASSEGQGGTYGYTF. As DNA, the CDR3 is TGTGCCAGCAGTGAAGGGCAGGGGGGCACCTATGGCTACACCTTC.

This chain joins TRBV9 and TRBJ2-5; 7 bases agree with TRBD2. Germline loops: CDR1 SGDLS, CDR2 YYNGEE. After removal of 4 bases from V and 5 bases from J, the junction contained 23 bases not matched to a gene. The length of the CDR3 is 19 residues. The CDR3 sequence: CASSSGRKTHAGVMETQYF. As DNA, the CDR3 is TGTGCCAGCAGCTCCGGAAGGAAAACCCACGCGGGGGTTATGGAGACCCAGTACTTC.

The V gene is TRBV23-1, the J gene TRBJ1-2; weak D call: TRBD1 (6 bases). TRBV23-1 is recorded as an ORF, its role being uncertain. Between the trimmed V and J ends, which lost 1 base and 3 bases, there was a span of 18 bases. The CDR3 extends over 17 amino acids. CDR3 coding DNA: TGCGCCAGCAGTCAATGGGCCAGGGGTTCAGGAGACTATGGCTACACCTTC. Protein product: CASSQWARGSGDYGYTF.

The J gene is TRBJ2-7, the V gene TRBV14; 7 bases are shared with TRBD1. Trimming removed 4 bases from V and 7 bases from J; junction bases left unmatched: 7. Germline V gene sequence: CDR1 SGHDN, CDR2 FVKESK. CDR3 size: 13 residues. CDR3 protein: CASSPDRAGEQYF. The CDR3 DNA is TGTGCCAGCAGCCCCGACAGGGCTGGGGAGCAGTACTTC. The full variable domain, rest sourced from reference TRBV14 and TRBJ2-7, is EAGVTQFPSHSVIEKGQTVTLRCDPISGHDNLYWYRRVMGKEIKFLLHFVKESKQDESGMPNNRFLAERTGGTYSTLKVQPAELEDSGVYFCASSPDRAGEQYFGPGTRLTVT.

The V and J genes are TRBV4-2 and TRBJ1-6; TRBD1 agrees at 7 bases. Per the germline V gene, CDR1 is LGHNA and CDR2 is YNFKEQ. The ends lost 3 bases at V and 1 base at J; junction bases unmatched: 0. The CDR3 covers 15 residues. The CDR3 DNA reads TGTGCCAGCAGCCAGACAGGGTCCTATAATTCACCCCTCCACTTT. Translated: CASSQTGSYNSPLHF.

The rearrangement joins TRBV4-1 to TRBJ1-1; D gene uncertain. The germline CDR1 and CDR2 sequences are MGHRA and YSYEKL. Trimming left V 4 bases short and J 5 bases short, with 11 bases between. CDR3 length: 13 residues. The CDR3: CASSPVTGTEAFF. In DNA, the CDR3 is TGCGCCAGCAGCCCCGTAACGGGGACTGAAGCTTTCTTT.

The gene calls are TRBV28 and TRBJ2-7; 9 nucleotides line up with TRBD2. Germline CDR1 and CDR2: MDHEN and SYDVKM. The CDR3 covers 15 residues. Germline trimming cut 0 bases from V and 1 base from J; bases unmatched to any gene: 1. CDR3 nucleotide sequence: TGTGCCAGCAGTTTATGGAGCGGGGGGTCCTACGAGCAGTACTTC. This codes for CASSLWSGGSYEQYF.

This chain joins TRBV6-5 and TRBJ2-3, with D tentatively TRBD1 (6 bases). Germline CDR1 is MNHEY and CDR2 is SVGAGI. V lost 6 bases and J lost 8, with 15 bases in between. This CDR3 spans 13 amino acids. The DNA for the CDR3 is TGTGCCAGCAGCCGACCGGAACAGGGTACGCAGTATTTT. Translation gives CASSRPEQGTQYF.

Worth noting for this clone: The sample carries other DNA sequences with the same CDR3. The chain carries TRBV5-1 and TRBJ2-1; D might be TRBD1 (5 bases). The V and J ends lost 0 bases and 10 bases respectively, with 5 bases between them. CDR3 length equals 11 residues. CDR1 is SGHRS and CDR2 is YFSETQ in the germline V gene. The chain's CDR3 is CASSLDREQFF. The CDR3 nucleotides are TGCGCCAGCAGCTTGGACAGGGAGCAGTTCTTC.

V gene TRBV18 combines with J gene TRBJ2-1; 8 bases match TRBD1. Germline V CDR1 and CDR2: KGHSH, LQKENI. This CDR3 comprises 16 residues. After removal of 3 bases from V and 4 bases from J, the junction contained 8 bases not matched to a gene. CDR3 sequence: CASSPGLDRAYNEQFF. The DNA of the CDR3 is TGTGCCAGCTCACCGGGGTTGGACAGGGCTTACAATGAGCAGTTCTTC. Complete variable domain (other parts from reference TRBV18 and TRBJ2-1): NAGVMQNPRHLVRRRGQEARLRCSPMKGHSHVYWYRQLPEEGLKFMVYLQKENIIDESGMPKERFSAEFPKEGPSILRIQQVVRGDSAAYFCASSPGLDRAYNEQFFGPGTRLTVL.

This chain connects TRBV7-3 to TRBJ1-1, with unresolved D. V was pared by 6 bases and J by 1 base, with 9 bases between. CDR1 SGHTA and CDR2 FQGTGA come from the germline V gene. This CDR3 has 13 amino acids. In DNA form, the CDR3 reads TGTGCCAGCAGTTCGGTTACGAACACTGAAGCTTTCTTT. It translates to CASSSVTNTEAFF.

CDR3 nucleotides: TGTGCCACTCGCAACCTCGGGACAGGGGGAGAAGGGAGCACCTTC. It specifies CATRNLGTGGEGSTF. The chain recombines TRBV27 with TRBJ1-2; 11 bases match TRBD1. Trimming cost V 10 bases and J 13 bases; bases outside gene matches: 20. The CDR3 consists of 15 residues. Germline values: CDR1 MNHEY, CDR2 SMNVEV (reference sequence).

The rearrangement links TRBV10-1 to TRBJ2-7; the D is unclear. V was pared by 2 bases and J by 3 bases, with 5 bases between. Per the germline V gene, CDR1 is WNHNN and CDR2 is SYGVQD (reference sequence). CDR3 length: 12 residues. The CDR3, as DNA: TGCGCCAGCAGTGAGGTCGGCTACGAGCAGTACTTC. It is translated as CASSEVGYEQYF.